The source of this T cell receptor beta chain is a study of graft-versus-host responses after intestinal transplantation. Background on the study: Recipients got multivisceral, liver-intestinal, or isolated intestinal transplants.

This table comes from immunoSEQ multiplex PCR, and its TCRdb copy is limited to in-frame clones, with some not included. Among 5,000 to 7,000 clones listed, about a fifth were seen once. The study's findings and limits: Some patients had graft-donor T cell macrochimerism, and their allografts showed high graft-versus-host to host-versus-graft clonal ratios.

This clone counts as medium-sized. CD3+CD4+ and CD3+CD8+ responders that were proliferating and CFSE-low were sorted post-reaction. Trimming cost V 8 bases and J 5 bases, with 12 bases left between them. This CDR3 spans 13 amino acids. Germline values: CDR1 LNHNV, CDR2 YYDKDF (reference sequence). This TCR derives from a human patient who was an organ donor for intestinal transplantation. The sequences come from alloreactive CD4+ T cells from a mixed lymphocyte reaction culture, collected before transplantation. As for subset: CFSE-low proliferating T cells sorted from roughly six-day pre-transplant mixed lymphocyte reaction (GvH or HvG direction). V usage is TRBV15 and J usage is TRBJ2-2; D is possibly TRBD2 (6 bases). DNA of the CDR3: TGTGCCACCGGCCGGGGGAGGACCGGGGAGCTGTTTTTT. This gives the protein CATGRGRTGELFF. Looking up the rest from reference TRBV15 and TRBJ2-2 gives the full variable domain: DAMVIQNPRYQVTQFGKPVTLSCSQTLNHNVMYWYQQKSSQAPKLLFHYYDKDFNNEADTPDNFQSRRPNTSFCFLDIRSPGLGDTAMYLCATGRGRTGELFFGEGSRLTVL.